This TCR beta chain was sequenced in a study of cytomegalovirus exposure and HLA in healthy donors. Germline CDR1 reads SGHKS; CDR2 reads YYEKEE (reference sequence). Deletions cut 0 bases from V and 4 bases from J, with 13 bases between. The CDR3 contains 15 residues. This clone was observed a few times. The PCR had 60 Vbeta and 13 Jbeta primers. Clones were sequenced by immunoSEQ multiplex PCR, and TCRdb holds only the in-frame ones, with some missing. The data contain approximately 97,000 clones, approximately 80% of them singletons. The sequence was collected from a male donor in good health and CMV-seropositive. Sequenced sample: PBMCs. The chain couples TRBV5-5 to TRBJ1-2; no clear D. Here the CDR3 DNA reads TGTGCCAGCAGCTTGGAGGGAGAGGGTCGCTATGGCTACACCTTC. This encodes CASSLEGEGRYGYTF.